These T cell receptor beta chains were read from a single sample in a study of shared T cell receptors in the human thymus. The protocol was immunoSEQ multiplex PCR, while the TCRdb copy is restricted to in-frame clones and leaves out a portion. This table has 540,000 or so clones, roughly 74% appearing once. These data also formed part of another study, on human thymus T cells.

The sample was thymocytes. These receptors came from a boy less than two years old with a congenital heart defect. Each CDR3 is given with its conserved first and last residue. A D gene is named only where the DNA matches it firmly. Clone size is not always given. Where it is, it says once, few, many or a class for expanded clones.

d_call	v_call	j_call	clone_size	cdr3_aa	cdr3_nt
NA	TRBV6-6	TRBJ1-6	once	CASSRTGFLNSPLHF	TGTGCCAGCAGCCGCACAGGGTTCTTAAATTCACCCCTCCACTTT
TRBD1	TRBV4-3	TRBJ1-4	NA	CASSQGGRTGLNEKLFF	TGCGCCAGCAGCCAAGGGGGCCGGACAGGCCTAAATGAAAAACTGTTTTTT
NA	TRBV4-2	TRBJ1-2	NA	CASSHSAYDRGSYGYTF	TGTGCCAGCAGCCATAGCGCCTATGATCGGGGGAGCTATGGCTACACCTTC
NA	TRBV5-4	TRBJ1-1	NA	CASSSSGKNTEAFF	TGTGCCAGCAGCTCGTCAGGGAAGAACACTGAAGCTTTCTTT
TRBD2	TRBV2	TRBJ2-7	NA	CASTRLAGGVEQYF	TGTGCCAGCACCCGACTAGCGGGAGGGGTCGAGCAGTACTTC
TRBD1	TRBV10-3	TRBJ1-1	NA	CAIRGDRGLFTEAFF	TGTGCCATCAGAGGGGACAGGGGTTTGTTCACTGAAGCTTTCTTT
NA	TRBV19	TRBJ2-1	NA	CASAKAADPYNEQFF	TGTGCCAGTGCGAAAGCGGCCGATCCCTACAATGAGCAGTTCTTC
TRBD2	TRBV9	TRBJ2-3	once	CASSVEASGRDTQYF	TGTGCCAGCAGCGTAGAGGCTAGCGGGAGGGATACGCAGTATTTT
TRBD2	TRBV9	TRBJ2-7	NA	CASSEGLAGNSGVYEQYF	TGTGCCAGCAGCGAGGGACTAGCGGGAAATAGCGGGGTGTACGAGCAGTACTTC
TRBD1	TRBV28	TRBJ2-6	NA	CASRRTGQGLSGANVLTF	TGTGCCAGCAGACGAACGGGACAGGGCCTCTCTGGGGCCAACGTCCTGACTTTC
TRBD2	TRBV5-4	TRBJ2-5	NA	CASSLGLAGNQETQYF	TGTGCCAGCAGCTTGGGACTAGCGGGGAACCAAGAGACCCAGTACTTC
TRBD1	TRBV2	TRBJ2-7	NA	CASRGQGYEQYF	TGTGCCAGCAGGGGACAGGGGTACGAGCAGTACTTC
TRBD2	TRBV14	TRBJ2-1	NA	CASSRTPRREGFEQFF	TGTGCCAGCAGCCGCACCCCTAGGCGGGAGGGTTTTGAGCAGTTCTTC
TRBD1	TRBV29-1	TRBJ1-1	NA	CSAAQGGRMNTEAFF	TGCAGCGCCGCACAGGGGGGCCGGATGAACACTGAAGCTTTCTTT
NA	TRBV20-1	TRBJ1-1	NA	CSGPGEAFF	TGCAGTGGGCCGGGGGAAGCTTTCTTT
TRBD2	TRBV12-5	TRBJ2-2	NA	CASGLKGLAGDLDTGELFF	TGTGCTAGTGGTTTGAAGGGACTAGCGGGAGATCTGGACACCGGGGAGCTGTTTTTT
TRBD1	TRBV6-1	TRBJ2-7	NA	CASSEARTGGEYEQYF	TGTGCCAGCAGTGAAGCGCGGACAGGGGGAGAATACGAGCAGTACTTC
TRBD1	TRBV5-1	TRBJ1-5	NA	CASSLEGADNQPQHF	TGCGCCAGCAGCTTGGAGGGGGCGGACAATCAGCCCCAGCATTTT
NA	TRBV28	TRBJ2-1	NA	CASSLTQLAHDEQFF	TGTGCCAGCAGTTTAACCCAACTAGCACACGATGAGCAGTTCTTC
TRBD1	TRBV28	TRBJ2-5	NA	CASSIPGQGSRGTQYF	TGTGCCAGCAGCATACCGGGACAGGGGTCCAGGGGGACCCAGTACTTC
NA	TRBV5-4	TRBJ2-3	NA	CASSLYRQGGPTDTQYF	TGTGCCAGCAGCCTTTACCGGCAGGGTGGCCCCACAGATACGCAGTATTTT
TRBD1	TRBV5-4	TRBJ2-3	NA	CASSSTGADTQYF	TGTGCCAGCAGCTCTACAGGGGCAGATACGCAGTATTTT
TRBD1	TRBV5-5	TRBJ1-1	NA	CASSYQGEDTEAFF	TGTGCCAGCAGCTACCAGGGGGAAGACACTGAAGCTTTCTTT
TRBD1	TRBV2	TRBJ1-2	few	CASSESGQGVGYTF	TGTGCCAGCAGTGAATCGGGACAGGGTGTCGGCTACACCTTC
TRBD2	TRBV27	TRBJ2-7	few	CASRSASGSAYEQYF	TGTGCCAGCAGATCGGCTAGCGGTAGCGCCTACGAGCAGTACTTC
NA	TRBV5-1	TRBJ2-2	NA	CASSLVLSGNPNTGELFF	TGCGCCAGCAGCTTGGTCCTCTCAGGGAATCCGAACACCGGGGAGCTGTTTTTT
TRBD2	TRBV29-1	TRBJ2-1	NA	CSVARSTGGLIDEQFF	TGCAGCGTTGCCCGGAGCACGGGAGGTCTTATCGATGAGCAGTTCTTC
TRBD2	TRBV28	TRBJ2-1	NA	CASIGPSGRSLNEQFF	TGTGCCAGCATAGGTCCTAGCGGGAGGTCATTGAATGAGCAGTTCTTC
NA	TRBV28	TRBJ1-1	NA	CASTSAGLNTEAFF	TGTGCCAGCACCTCGGCGGGGTTGAACACTGAAGCTTTCTTT
TRBD2	TRBV27	TRBJ2-1	NA	CASSQLAASYNEQFF	TGTGCCAGCAGTCAACTAGCGGCCTCCTACAATGAGCAGTTCTTC
TRBD1	TRBV27	TRBJ1-4	once	CASSRTTGGNEKLFF	TGTGCCAGCAGTCGAACGACAGGGGGCAATGAAAAACTGTTTTTT
NA	TRBV7-2	TRBJ1-1	once	CASSLVPGQHTEAFF	TGTGCCAGCAGCTTAGTCCCAGGGCAGCACACTGAAGCTTTCTTT
TRBD1	TRBV6-1	TRBJ2-5	NA	CASSEVKGTAQETQYF	TGTGCCAGCAGTGAAGTGAAGGGGACAGCCCAAGAGACCCAGTACTTC
NA	TRBV7-2	TRBJ1-1	NA	CASSLSGTPTEAFF	TGTGCCAGCAGCTTGTCCGGGACACCGACTGAAGCTTTCTTT
TRBD2	TRBV27	TRBJ2-5	NA	CASSLSGLAGAEETQYF	TGTGCCAGCAGTTTATCGGGACTAGCGGGAGCCGAAGAGACCCAGTACTTC
NA	TRBV6-1	TRBJ2-7	once	CASSQLYEQYF	TGTGCCAGCAGTCAACTCTACGAGCAGTACTTC
NA	TRBV4-3	TRBJ2-7	NA	CASSQDPGGTGNEQYF	TGCGCCAGCAGCCAAGATCCCGGCGGGACGGGTAACGAGCAGTACTTC
TRBD1	TRBV18	TRBJ1-2	NA	CASSPFRQGANYGYTF	TGTGCCAGCTCACCATTCAGACAGGGGGCGAACTATGGCTACACCTTC
NA	TRBV15	TRBJ2-5	NA	CATSRVEWGGMGETQYF	TGTGCCACCAGCAGGGTGGAGTGGGGAGGAATGGGAGAGACCCAGTACTTC
TRBD1	TRBV4-2	TRBJ2-3	few	CASSQEGSWQGARADTQYF	TGTGCCAGCAGCCAAGAAGGCTCGTGGCAGGGGGCGCGGGCAGATACGCAGTATTTT
TRBD2	TRBV18	TRBJ2-3	NA	CASSPPNLLAGEGDTQYF	TGTGCCAGCTCACCACCTAACCTACTAGCGGGAGAAGGAGATACGCAGTATTTT